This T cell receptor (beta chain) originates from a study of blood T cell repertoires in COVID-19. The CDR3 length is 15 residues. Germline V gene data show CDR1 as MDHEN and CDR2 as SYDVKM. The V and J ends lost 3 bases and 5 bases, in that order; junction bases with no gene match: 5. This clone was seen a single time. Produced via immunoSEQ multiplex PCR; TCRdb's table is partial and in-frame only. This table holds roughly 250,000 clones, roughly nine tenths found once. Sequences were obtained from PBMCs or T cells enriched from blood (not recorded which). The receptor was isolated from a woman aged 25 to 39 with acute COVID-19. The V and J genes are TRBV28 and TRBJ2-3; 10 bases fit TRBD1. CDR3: CASSLGQGPQDTQYF. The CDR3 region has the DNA TGTGCCAGCAGTTTGGGACAGGGGCCCCAAGATACGCAGTATTTT.